The 21 T cell receptor beta chains below come from one sample, sequenced in a study of blood T cell repertoires in COVID-19. The repertoire was sequenced with immunoSEQ multiplex PCR; TCRdb's copy has only in-frame clones and lacks some. In the table there are 110,000 to 150,000 clones, approximately 79% of which are singletons. The sample was peripheral blood. Receptors originate from a man aged 60 to 69 with acute or convalescent COVID-19.

The chain uses TRBV4-2 and TRBJ1-4, with D perhaps TRBD1 (6 bases). V lost 1 base and J 5 bases, leaving 11 bases between the germline ends. The CDR3 is 15 amino acids. Per germline, CDR1 LGHNA and CDR2 YNFKEQ. For the CDR3, the DNA is TGTGCCAGCAGCCAAGCAAACAGGGAGAATGAAAAACTGTTTTTT. Its protein is CASSQANRENEKLFF.

This sequence joins TRBV29-1 and TRBJ2-1; 15 positions match TRBD2. With 6 bases clipped from V and 0 bases from J, the junction kept 6 bases outside the gene matches. This CDR3 region has 17 residues. The germline CDR1 and CDR2 sequences are SQVTM and ANQGSEA. The DNA of the CDR3 is TGCAGCGTGGAGGGACTAGCGGGAGGCCTCTCCTACAATGAGCAGTTCTTC. This codes for CSVEGLAGGLSYNEQFF.

This chain links TRBV15 with TRBJ1-2, with D hard to call. The CDR3 contains 13 residues. V was cut by 1 base and J by 0 bases, with 3 bases left in between. The V gene's germline CDR1 is LNHNV and CDR2 YYDKDF (reference sequence). In DNA form, the CDR3 reads TGTGCCACCAGCAGAGCTGCTAACTATGGCTACACCTTC. Protein sequence: CATSRAANYGYTF.

This chain links TRBV28 with TRBJ2-5, with 8 bases matching TRBD2. Trimming cost V 4 bases and J 2 bases; bases outside gene matches: 9. The CDR3 runs 16 residues. Per germline, CDR1 MDHEN and CDR2 SYDVKM. This CDR3 is CASSSGTRLTQETQYF. CDR3 nucleotides: TGTGCCAGCAGTTCCGGGACTAGATTAACACAAGAGACCCAGTACTTC.

This clone was counted a few times. The rearrangement uses TRBV18 and TRBJ1-6, with D possibly matching TRBD1 (5 bases). The V gene lost 3 bases and the J gene lost 9 bases, with 15 bases spanning the gap. The CDR3 contains 15 residues. From germline, CDR1 is KGHSH and CDR2 LQKENI. This CDR3 is CASSPDQGTGSPLHF. CDR3 DNA: TGTGCCAGCTCACCGGACCAGGGAACGGGTTCACCCCTCCACTTT.

The genes are TRBV6-5 and TRBJ1-4; D is perhaps TRBD1 (5 bases). The CDR3 consists of 14 residues. Trimming left V 7 bases short and J 8 bases short, with 17 bases between. Per germline, CDR1 MNHEY and CDR2 SVGAGI. DNA for the CDR3: TGTGCCAGCAAGGGGCAGGGTCCGCGGGAAAAACTGTTTTTT. This translates into CASKGQGPREKLFF.

This chain joins TRBV6-5 and TRBJ1-5; perhaps TRBD1 as D (6 bases). CDR3 length: 15 residues. CDR1 is MNHEY and CDR2 is SVGAGI in the germline V gene. Trimming took off 6 bases at V and 1 base at J, with 13 bases between the two ends. CDR3 coding DNA: TGTGCCAGCAGGCCGACAGGATGGAGCAATCAGCCCCAGCATTTT. This encodes CASRPTGWSNQPQHF.

The chain recombines TRBV9 with TRBJ2-5, with 9 bases matching TRBD2. Germline V lookup: CDR1 SGDLS, CDR2 YYNGEE. This CDR3 has 15 amino acids. The J segment lost 2 bases and the V segment lost 2 bases, leaving 4 bases of the junction unmatched. CDR3 loop: CASSVLAGKQETQYF. The CDR3 DNA reads as TGTGCCAGCAGCGTGCTAGCGGGAAAACAAGAGACCCAGTACTTC. The entire variable domain, with the rest obtained from reference TRBV9 and TRBJ2-5, is as follows: DSGVTQTPKHLITATGQRVTLRCSPRSGDLSVYWYQQSLDQGLQFLIQYYNGEERAKGNILERFSAQQFPDLHSELNLSSLELGDSALYFCASSVLAGKQETQYFGPGTRLLVL.

Here the CDR3 DNA reads TGCGCCAGCAGCCAAGTCCTAACGAGCAATCAGCCCCAGCATTTT. It specifies CASSQVLTSNQPQHF. The rearrangement uses TRBV4-1 and TRBJ1-5; D unclear. Trimming took 1 base from V and 1 from J, leaving 8 bases between them. In germline, CDR1 is MGHRA, CDR2 YSYEKL. The CDR3 runs to 15 residues.

The V and J genes are TRBV7-2 and TRBJ2-5; 12 bases map to TRBD2. From germline, CDR1 is SGHTA and CDR2 FQGNSA. There are 15 residues in the CDR3. The trim removed 5 bases at V and 1 base at J, leaving 2 bases unmatched. CDR3 sequence (DNA): TGTGCCAGCAGCCAGACTAGCGGGAGCCAAGAGACCCAGTACTTC. This encodes CASSQTSGSQETQYF.

This clone was counted once. The rearrangement joins TRBV4-1 to TRBJ2-5; D unresolved. The CDR3 is 11 residues long. Trimming pared 6 bases from V and 7 bases from J, leaving 9 bases between. CDR1 MGHRA and CDR2 YSYEKL come from the germline V gene. Here the CDR3 reads CASRQYGTQYF. The CDR3 coding sequence is TGCGCCAGCAGACAATACGGGACCCAGTACTTC.

In this sample, this clone turned up a few times. This chain joins TRBV5-6 and TRBJ1-4, with TRBD1 as a possible D gene (6 bases). Germline V gene lookup returns CDR1 SGHDT and CDR2 YYEEEE. The V and J ends lost 3 bases and 1 base respectively, with 10 bases between them. The CDR3 sequence is 15 residues long. The CDR3 DNA is TGTGCCAGCAGCTGGGGGCCGGGAACTAATGAAAAACTGTTTTTT. Amino acids: CASSWGPGTNEKLFF.

This clone was observed a single time. The chain carries TRBV7-8 and TRBJ1-5, with unresolved D. V lost 1 base, J lost 4 bases, and 8 bases lay in between. The length of the CDR3 is 14 residues. Germline CDR1 is SGHVS and CDR2 is FQNEAQ. The CDR3 DNA follows: TGTGCCAGCAGCTTAGGGACTCCTAATCAGCCCCAGCATTTT. The encoded protein is CASSLGTPNQPQHF.

The genes are TRBV27 and TRBJ1-4, with 11 bases that match TRBD1. CDR3 length equals 14 residues. CDR1 and CDR2 (germline): MNHEY, SMNVEV (reference sequence). The junction had 8 bases not matched to a gene; V was cut back by 7 bases and J by 10 bases. DNA for the CDR3: TGTGCCAGCACCCGGACAGGGGGCGGGGGAAAACTGTTTTTT. Its translation: CASTRTGGGGKLFF.

The genes are TRBV28 and TRBJ1-2, with TRBD1 identical over 10 bases. V was pared by 1 base and J by 3 bases, with 14 bases of the junction left unmatched. Germline V gene sequence: CDR1 MDHEN, CDR2 SYDVKM. This CDR3 is 19 amino acids long. The CDR3 nucleotides read TGTGCCAGCAGTTTATCGGTTGGGGACAGGGGTAGGCGATACTATGGCTACACCTTC. Translation gives CASSLSVGDRGRRYYGYTF.

The V call is TRBV29-1, the J call TRBJ2-3; 9 positions agree with TRBD2. The CDR3 has 13 amino acids. Germline V gene data show CDR1 as SQVTM and CDR2 as ANQGSEA. V shed 4 bases and J 4 bases; nucleotides not matched to a gene: 3. CDR3 sequence: CSVAVAGADTQYF. DNA for the CDR3: TGCAGCGTTGCAGTAGCGGGAGCAGATACGCAGTATTTT.

This chain joins TRBV11-2 and TRBJ2-7, with D perhaps TRBD2 (6 bases). There are 14 residues in the CDR3. The V end was cut by 5 bases, the J end by 3 bases, with 14 bases between. Germline V CDR1 and CDR2: SGHAT, FQNNGV. CDR3 region: CASSRERQSYEQYF. The CDR3, as DNA: TGTGCCAGCAGCCGGGAGCGACAGAGCTACGAGCAGTACTTC.

This chain connects TRBV29-1 to TRBJ1-5, with D perhaps matching TRBD1 (5 bases). Per the germline V gene, CDR1 is SQVTM and CDR2 is ANQGSEA. The CDR3 extends over 13 amino acids. V dropped 6 bases and J dropped 5 bases, with 14 bases sitting between them. The CDR3 bases are TGCAGCGTGGGGGAGGGTTGGGATCAGCCCCAGCATTTT. It encodes CSVGEGWDQPQHF.

DNA for the CDR3: TGTGCCAGCAGTTTACCAGGGACTGAAGCTTTCTTT. Protein product: CASSLPGTEAFF. The V gene is TRBV6-5, the J gene TRBJ1-1; tentatively, D is TRBD1 (5 bases). Germline V gene data show CDR1 as MNHEY and CDR2 as SVGAGI. The CDR3 is 12 amino acids. Deletions cut 4 bases from V and 5 bases from J, with 8 bases between.

The CDR3 DNA reads TGTGCCAGCAGTCAGGACACGCGAATCTATGGCTACACCTTC. This encodes CASSQDTRIYGYTF. This chain joins TRBV7-9 and TRBJ1-2; D might be TRBD1 (5 bases). Germline-derived CDR1 and CDR2 are SEHNR and FQNEAQ (reference sequence). The CDR3 is 14 amino acids. V dropped 6 bases and J dropped 4 bases, with 15 bases sitting between them.

A remark on this clone: Other DNA variants within this sample encode the same CDR3. The genes are TRBV6-5 and TRBJ1-4; perhaps TRBD1 as D (5 bases). V lost 0 bases and J 8 bases, leaving 13 bases between the germline ends. Germline-derived CDR1 and CDR2 are MNHEY and SVGAGI. This CDR3 has 15 residues. CDR3 nucleotide sequence: TGTGCCAGCAGTTACTCGCCCGGGGGAGGGGAAAAACTGTTTTTT. The encoded protein is CASSYSPGGGEKLFF.